This T cell receptor beta chain was recorded in a study of radiotherapy plus CTLA-4 blockade in lung cancer. Germline CDR1 reads KGHSH; CDR2 reads LQKENI. Trimming shortened V by 3 bases and J by 6 bases, and 9 bases separated the two germline ends. This CDR3 has 14 amino acids. The data were produced by immunoSEQ multiplex PCR, yet TCRdb's version contains in-frame clones alone and is incomplete. The sample contains some 100,000 clones, around 83% of which appear only once. The chain recombines TRBV18 with TRBJ1-6; D gene ambiguous. The sample in question was peripheral blood, obtained from a patient treated with radiotherapy plus ipilimumab. The origin of this receptor is a human donor with non-small cell lung cancer that progressed on radiotherapy plus ipilimumab. DNA for the CDR3: TGTGCCAGCTCACCTCCTCTACCTAATTCACCCCTCCACTTT. It codes for CASSPPLPNSPLHF.